These 17 T cell receptor beta chains originate from one sample sequenced in a study of blood T cell repertoires in COVID-19. The table came from immunoSEQ multiplex PCR; TCRdb's copy has only in-frame clones and leaves some out. In the table there are roughly 39,000 clones, more than 85% of which are singletons. Sequencing was carried out using peripheral blood. These receptors were taken from a middle-aged man in a cohort sampled during active COVID-19.

V and J are TRBV12-3 or TRBV12-4 and TRBJ2-7, with TRBD1 matching over 7 bases. J gave up 2 bases and V 8 bases, and 6 bases lay outside the gene matches. There are 13 residues in the CDR3. This chain's CDR3 is CASCLTGTYEQYF. Here the CDR3 DNA reads TGTGCCAGCTGCTTGACAGGGACCTACGAGCAGTACTTC.

The rearrangement uses TRBV5-8 and TRBJ2-3; no clear D. V dropped 3 bases and J dropped 0 bases, with 11 bases sitting between them. The CDR3 has 15 amino acids. The germline V gene has CDR1 SGHTS and CDR2 YDEGEE. The CDR3 coding sequence is TGTGCCAGCAGCTCAACAGTCTCTAGCACAGATACGCAGTATTTT. This translates into CASSSTVSSTDTQYF.

V gene TRBV27 combines with J gene TRBJ1-1, with 7 bases that match TRBD1. The CDR3 contains 14 residues. The ends lost 6 bases at V and 0 bases at J; junction bases unmatched: 4. CDR1 is MNHEY and CDR2 is SMNVEV in the germline V gene (reference sequence). This CDR3 reads CASRWDSLNTEAFF. DNA of the CDR3: TGTGCCAGCAGGTGGGACAGCTTGAACACTGAAGCTTTCTTT.

The rearrangement links TRBV5-1 to TRBJ1-5; D is perhaps TRBD1 (5 bases). The CDR3 loop spans 16 amino acids. Germline CDR1 reads SGHRS; CDR2 reads YFSETQ. V lost 0 bases to trimming and J lost 7 bases, with 17 bases between them. CDR3 amino acids: CASSLGYSGSGQPQHF. The CDR3 DNA sequence: TGCGCCAGCAGCTTGGGGTATTCAGGGTCAGGCCAGCCCCAGCATTTT.

The V and J genes are TRBV23-1 and TRBJ2-1; 10 nucleotides line up with TRBD1. TRBV23-1 counts as an open reading frame of uncertain function. V lost 4 bases, J lost 5 bases, and 8 bases stayed unmatched. CDR3 length equals 16 residues. Written as DNA, the CDR3 is TGCGCCAGCAGTCTCGCCTGGGACAGGGGTAACAATGAGCAGTTCTTC. It translates to CASSLAWDRGNNEQFF.

This clone was found once. The chain carries TRBV9 and TRBJ2-1, with 7 positions matching TRBD2. V lost 4 bases and J lost 2; bases outside the gene matches: 15. Germline V gene data show CDR1 as SGDLS and CDR2 as YYNGEE. CDR3 length: 18 residues. DNA of the CDR3: TGTGCCAGCAGCACCCCTCTTGAGCGGGATGACCCCTACAATGAGCAGTTCTTC. The encoded protein is CASSTPLERDDPYNEQFF.

The rearrangement joins TRBV27 to TRBJ2-3, with TRBD1 identical over 7 bases. The V and J ends lost 3 bases and 5 bases, in that order; junction bases with no gene match: 5. CDR1 is MNHEY and CDR2 is SMNVEV in the germline V gene (reference sequence). The CDR3 runs 14 residues. The DNA for the CDR3 is TGTGCCAGCAGTTTCCAGACAGGGATAGATACGCAGTATTTT. Translating it yields CASSFQTGIDTQYF.

A remark on this clone: Distinct nucleotide sequences in the sample also encode this CDR3. This chain links TRBV6-6 with TRBJ1-5, with 8 nucleotides matching TRBD1. The length of the CDR3 is 15 residues. The trim removed 2 bases at V and 2 bases at J, leaving 2 bases unmatched. Germline V lookup: CDR1 MNHNY, CDR2 SVGAGI (reference sequence). The CDR3, as DNA: TGTGCCAGCAGTTACGGACAGGGTGGCAATCAGCCCCAGCATTTT. It translates to CASSYGQGGNQPQHF.

This clone was counted a single time. The rearrangement uses TRBV24-1 and TRBJ2-1, with D possibly matching TRBD1 (6 bases). The CDR3 has 14 residues. The germline CDR1 and CDR2 sequences are KGHDR and SFDVKD. Trimming left V 6 bases short and J 0 bases short, with 8 bases between. CDR3 DNA sequence: TGTGCCACCAGTAAGACAGGCTCCTACAATGAGCAGTTCTTC. Amino acid sequence: CATSKTGSYNEQFF.

J is TRBJ1-1 and V is TRBV6-5, with unresolved D. The ends were cut back, 6 bases at V and 1 base at J, with 12 bases in the middle. The germline V gene has CDR1 MNHEY and CDR2 SVGAGI. The CDR3 spans 14 residues. CDR3 loop: CASSNDWANTEAFF. In DNA, the CDR3 is TGTGCCAGCAGCAACGATTGGGCGAACACTGAAGCTTTCTTT.

The V gene is TRBV7-6, the J gene TRBJ2-3, with TRBD2 matching 7 bases. The CDR3 consists of 14 residues. Germline assignment: CDR1 SGHVS and CDR2 FNYEAQ. The V and J ends lost 5 bases and 3 bases, in that order; junction bases with no gene match: 5. CDR3 in DNA: TGTGCCAGCAGCCGACTAGCCGGGACAGATACGCAGTATTTT. It codes for CASSRLAGTDTQYF.

This chain joins TRBV9 and TRBJ2-1, with 8 bases matching TRBD1. This CDR3 contains 14 residues. With V trimmed by 3 bases and J by 4 bases, 3 bases remained unmatched. Germline assignment: CDR1 SGDLS and CDR2 YYNGEE. CDR3 region: CASSAQGVYNEQFF. DNA for the CDR3: TGTGCCAGCAGCGCACAGGGGGTTTACAATGAGCAGTTCTTC.

The genes are TRBV9 and TRBJ2-7, with D perhaps matching TRBD2 (5 bases). Germline-derived CDR1 and CDR2 are SGDLS and YYNGEE. The V end lost 0 bases, the J end lost 0 bases, and 7 bases lay between the germline ends. This CDR3 is built from 14 residues. In nucleotides, the CDR3 is TGTGCCAGCAGCGTAGGAGGGAGCTCCTACGAGCAGTACTTC. Translated: CASSVGGSSYEQYF. Together with reference TRBV9 and TRBJ2-7, the CDR3 gives the full variable domain: DSGVTQTPKHLITATGQRVTLRCSPRSGDLSVYWYQQSLDQGLQFLIQYYNGEERAKGNILERFSAQQFPDLHSELNLSSLELGDSALYFCASSVGGSSYEQYFGPGTRLTVT.

This chain uses TRBV7-3 with TRBJ2-1; D is possibly TRBD1 (5 bases). Trimming took 3 bases from V and 5 from J, leaving 14 bases between them. Germline V gene data show CDR1 as SGHTA and CDR2 as FQGTGA. CDR3 length equals 15 residues. The CDR3 nucleotides are TGTGCCAGCAGCTTGGGCAGGGCACCACACAATGAGCAGTTCTTC. This encodes CASSLGRAPHNEQFF.

The chain uses TRBV27 and TRBJ2-2; D not certain. Germline CDR1 reads MNHEY; CDR2 reads SMNVEV (reference sequence). Between the trimmed V and J ends, which lost 3 bases and 3 bases, there was a span of 8 bases. This CDR3 comprises 14 residues. In nucleotides, the CDR3 is TGTGCCAGCAGTTTTGCACGGTACACCGGGGAGCTGTTTTTT. It is translated as CASSFARYTGELFF.

The chain couples TRBV4-1 to TRBJ2-7; D is unclear. This CDR3 has 15 residues. The V gene's germline CDR1 is MGHRA and CDR2 YSYEKL. Trimming removed 0 bases from V and 2 bases from J, with 11 bases in between. The CDR3 region is CASSQEENPTYEQYF. Written as DNA, the CDR3 is TGCGCCAGCAGCCAAGAAGAGAACCCTACCTACGAGCAGTACTTC.

Regarding this clone: Within the sample, other DNA sequences also encode this same CDR3. The chain combines TRBV11-2 with TRBJ1-4; D is undetermined. CDR3 length equals 14 residues. CDR1 and CDR2 from the germline V gene are SGHAT and FQNNGV. V was trimmed by 7 bases and J by 8 bases, leaving 17 bases between them. CDR3 coding DNA: TGTGCCAGCATCATCCAGCCGGGTGGCGAAAAACTGTTTTTT. Translating it yields CASIIQPGGEKLFF.